A selection of T cell receptor beta chains follows, all from one sample in a study of blood T cell repertoires in COVID-19. This table comes from immunoSEQ multiplex PCR, and its TCRdb copy is limited to in-frame clones, with some not included. The sample includes fewer than 300,000 clones, roughly nine tenths of them seen just once. Specimen: peripheral blood. These receptors were obtained from a man between 60 and 70 years old who had recovered from COVID-19. CDR3s include the opening cysteine and the closing phenylalanine or tryptophan. A D gene is named only where the DNA matches it firmly. Clone size is not always given. Where it is, it says once, few, many or a class for expanded clones.

size: .
V: TRBV30
D: .
J: TRBJ1-4
DNA: TGTGCCGCCCAAATCGGGGGGAAAATTGAAAAACTGTTTTTT
CDR3: CAAQIGGKIEKLFF

size: .
V: TRBV3-1/TRBV3-2
D: .
J: TRBJ2-7
DNA: TGTGCCAGCAGCCAAGAGACAGAGATGGGGCATTACGAGCAGTACTTC
CDR3: CASSQETEMGHYEQYF

size: .
V: TRBV5-1
D: .
J: TRBJ1-1
DNA: TGCGCCAGCAGCTTGGGCACCATTGGAGGAGGGCAGATGAACACTGAAGCTTTCTTT
CDR3: CASSLGTIGGGQMNTEAFF

size: .
V: TRBV6-5
D: TRBD1
J: TRBJ1-1
DNA: TGTGCCAGCAGTTACACGACAGGGTTTGAAGCTTTCTTT
CDR3: CASSYTTGFEAFF

size: .
V: TRBV5-6
D: .
J: TRBJ1-3
DNA: TGTGCCAGCAGCTTGGGACAGCCATACTCTGGAAACACCATATATTTT
CDR3: CASSLGQPYSGNTIYF

size: .
V: TRBV4-2
D: TRBD1
J: TRBJ1-2
DNA: TGTGCCAGCAGCCCTGGGACAGGGCAAAACCCAAACTATGGCTACACCTTC
CDR3: CASSPGTGQNPNYGYTF

size: .
V: TRBV7-9
D: .
J: TRBJ1-1
DNA: TGTGCCAGCAGCTTAGGGTCGGGGGTGAACACTGAAGCTTTCTTT
CDR3: CASSLGSGVNTEAFF

size: .
V: TRBV4-2
D: .
J: TRBJ1-1
DNA: TGTGCCAGCAGCCGTCTCTCGACGGGAAACACTGAAGCTTTCTTT
CDR3: CASSRLSTGNTEAFF

size: .
V: TRBV9
D: TRBD2
J: TRBJ2-2
DNA: TGTGCCAGCAGCCCCGTGACTAGCGGGGGCCGCGGGGAGCTGTTTTTT
CDR3: CASSPVTSGGRGELFF

size: .
V: TRBV19
D: .
J: TRBJ1-5
DNA: TGTGCCAGTAGTATAGTGGCGGAAAATCAGCCCCAGCATTTT
CDR3: CASSIVAENQPQHF

size: .
V: TRBV4-1
D: TRBD2
J: TRBJ2-7
DNA: TGCGCCAGCAGCCAAGATTTGCGAGCGGGGGGCTCCTACGAGCAGTACTTC
CDR3: CASSQDLRAGGSYEQYF

size: .
V: TRBV11-2
D: TRBD1
J: TRBJ2-5
DNA: TGTGCCAGCAGCGGAGACAGGGCAGAGACCCAGTACTTC
CDR3: CASSGDRAETQYF

size: .
V: TRBV5-6
D: TRBD1
J: TRBJ2-1
DNA: TGTGCCAGCAGCACCCGGGACAGGGATCGCGATGAGCAGTTCTTC
CDR3: CASSTRDRDRDEQFF

size: .
V: TRBV3-1/TRBV3-2
D: TRBD1
J: TRBJ2-5
DNA: TGTGCCAGCAGCCGGGACAGGACCCAAGAGACCCAGTACTTC
CDR3: CASSRDRTQETQYF

size: .
V: TRBV5-8
D: TRBD1
J: TRBJ2-1
DNA: TGTGCCAGCAGTTCGGGACAGTTCGGCCATGAGCAGTTCTTC
CDR3: CASSSGQFGHEQFF

size: .
V: TRBV6-5
D: .
J: TRBJ1-1
DNA: TGTGCCAGCAGTCAGGGGTTTCGGGACACTGAAGCTTTCTTT
CDR3: CASSQGFRDTEAFF

size: .
V: TRBV19
D: .
J: TRBJ1-1
DNA: TGTGCCAGTAGTATGGGAGCGAACACTGAAGCTTTCTTT
CDR3: CASSMGANTEAFF

size: .
V: TRBV3-1/TRBV3-2
D: .
J: TRBJ2-7
DNA: TGTGCCAGCAGCTACTACGCGGGGGCCGCCTACGAGCAGTACTTC
CDR3: CASSYYAGAAYEQYF

size: .
V: TRBV2
D: .
J: TRBJ2-2
DNA: TGTGCCAGCACTGAAGGGAGGGGGCGTACCGGGGAGCTGTTTTTT
CDR3: CASTEGRGRTGELFF

size: .
V: TRBV27
D: .
J: TRBJ2-7
DNA: TGTGCCAGCAGACAGGGGACTCCCTACGAGCAGTACTTC
CDR3: CASRQGTPYEQYF

size: .
V: TRBV9
D: TRBD1
J: TRBJ1-1
DNA: TGTGCCAGCAGCAGACACCGGGACAGGGCCATCGAAGCTTTCTTT
CDR3: CASSRHRDRAIEAFF

size: once
V: TRBV10-3
D: .
J: TRBJ2-6
DNA: TGTGCCGCTCGCGGCGAAGCAGGGTTTGGGGCCAACGTCCTGACTTTC
CDR3: CAARGEAGFGANVLTF

size: .
V: TRBV4-2
D: TRBD1
J: TRBJ1-2
DNA: TGTGCCAGCAGACAAGACTTGACAGGGGCCAGCTATGGCTACACCTTC
CDR3: CASRQDLTGASYGYTF

size: .
V: TRBV2
D: TRBD2
J: TRBJ2-1
DNA: TGTGCCAGCAGTGCCCCACTAGCGGGGGGCGGCGAGCAGTTCTTC
CDR3: CASSAPLAGGGEQFF

size: once
V: TRBV5-1
D: .
J: TRBJ2-7
DNA: TGCGCCAGCAGCTTTGCTTCAGGGGCCGGGTACGAGCAGTACTTC
CDR3: CASSFASGAGYEQYF

size: .
V: TRBV6-2/TRBV6-3
D: TRBD1
J: TRBJ2-1
DNA: TGTGCCAGCAGCCTGTACTGGGACAGGGATGAGCAGTTCTTC
CDR3: CASSLYWDRDEQFF

size: .
V: TRBV3-1/TRBV3-2
D: TRBD1
J: TRBJ1-4
DNA: TGTGCCAGCAGCCGCGACAGGGGCGCTAATGAAAAACTGTTTTTT
CDR3: CASSRDRGANEKLFF

size: .
V: TRBV18
D: TRBD2
J: TRBJ2-7
DNA: TGTGCCAGCTCACCCGTAGCGGGGGGGCGGTACGAGCAGTACTTC
CDR3: CASSPVAGGRYEQYF

size: .
V: TRBV21-1
D: .
J: TRBJ1-1
DNA: TGTGCCAGCAATTCGGGGGGCACTGAAGCTTTCTTT
CDR3: CASNSGGTEAFF

size: .
V: TRBV4-1
D: .
J: TRBJ1-2
DNA: TGCGCCAGCAGCCAAGCAGGGGCCAACTATGGCTACACCTTC
CDR3: CASSQAGANYGYTF

size: .
V: TRBV5-1
D: TRBD1
J: TRBJ2-7
DNA: TGCGCCAGCAGCTTGGGGGACAGAGACCTTTCGTGGCAGTACTTC
CDR3: CASSLGDRDLSWQYF

size: .
V: TRBV18
D: .
J: TRBJ2-5
DNA: TGTGCCAGCTCAGCGTCCCAAGAGACCCAGTACTTC
CDR3: CASSASQETQYF

size: .
V: TRBV7-2
D: .
J: TRBJ1-2
DNA: TGTGCCAGCAGCCCCGGTTGGGGGCAAACCTATGGCTACACCTTC
CDR3: CASSPGWGQTYGYTF

size: .
V: TRBV5-1
D: .
J: TRBJ2-7
DNA: TGCGCCAGCAGCTTGGTCGGGGATCGCGAGCAGTACTTC
CDR3: CASSLVGDREQYF

size: .
V: TRBV5-1
D: .
J: TRBJ2-3
DNA: TGCGCCAGCAGCTTGGGGGGGCCTAGCACAGATACGCAGTATTTT
CDR3: CASSLGGPSTDTQYF

size: .
V: TRBV5-6
D: TRBD1
J: TRBJ1-5
DNA: TGTGCCAGCAGCCGGACAGGGACTAACAGTCAGCCCCAGCATTTT
CDR3: CASSRTGTNSQPQHF

size: .
V: TRBV5-1
D: .
J: TRBJ1-1
DNA: TGCGCCAGCAGCGCTTCATGGGGAGACACTGAAGCTTTCTTT
CDR3: CASSASWGDTEAFF

size: .
V: TRBV5-4
D: .
J: TRBJ2-5
DNA: TGTGCCGGGGGACGGGACTCTCCCTTGGGAGAGACCCAGTACTTC
CDR3: CAGGRDSPLGETQYF

size: .
V: TRBV27
D: TRBD1
J: TRBJ2-1
DNA: TGTGCCAGCAGTTTTTCCCAAGGGGGCGGGTACAATGAGCAGTTCTTC
CDR3: CASSFSQGGGYNEQFF

size: .
V: TRBV7-2
D: TRBD2
J: TRBJ2-1
DNA: TGTGCCAGCAGCTTCTATTCTAGCGGGGCCTCCAATGAGCAGTTCTTC
CDR3: CASSFYSSGASNEQFF

size: .
V: TRBV3-1/TRBV3-2
D: .
J: TRBJ2-4
DNA: TGTGCCAGCAGCCACACGGGGGTGAGCATTCAGTACTTC
CDR3: CASSHTGVSIQYF

size: .
V: TRBV7-9
D: .
J: TRBJ1-1
DNA: TGTGCCAGCAGCTTTATTACAGGGAGAAACACTGAAGCTTTCTTT
CDR3: CASSFITGRNTEAFF

size: .
V: TRBV7-8
D: TRBD1
J: TRBJ1-2
DNA: TGTGCCAGCAGCTTAGGAGGGACAGGGGATTTTGGCTATGGCTACACCTTC
CDR3: CASSLGGTGDFGYGYTF

size: .
V: TRBV18
D: .
J: TRBJ1-3
DNA: TGTGCCAGCTCATCATCACAGGGATACGGAAACACCATATATTTT
CDR3: CASSSSQGYGNTIYF

size: .
V: TRBV11-2
D: TRBD2
J: TRBJ2-1
DNA: TGTGCCAGCAGCTTACAGCGGGGGCCCCGTGAGCAGTTCTTC
CDR3: CASSLQRGPREQFF

size: .
V: TRBV12-3/TRBV12-4
D: .
J: TRBJ1-2
DNA: TGTGCCAGCAGTTTATCGGGTGATGGCTACACCTTC
CDR3: CASSLSGDGYTF

size: .
V: TRBV30
D: TRBD2
J: TRBJ2-3
DNA: TGTGCCTGGAGCGAACTAAAGCGGGGGGGCACAGATACGCAGTATTTT
CDR3: CAWSELKRGGTDTQYF

size: .
V: TRBV10-1
D: .
J: TRBJ2-1
DNA: TGCGCCAGCAGTGAGTCGCCGAGCTCCTACAATGAGCAGTTCTTC
CDR3: CASSESPSSYNEQFF

size: .
V: TRBV4-1
D: TRBD1
J: TRBJ1-4
DNA: TGCGCCAGCAGCCCAACTGCGACAGGGGGAAATGAAAAACTGTTTTTT
CDR3: CASSPTATGGNEKLFF

size: .
V: TRBV28
D: .
J: TRBJ2-7
DNA: TGTGCCAGCGGGGCCGTCGCATACGAGCAGTACTTC
CDR3: CASGAVAYEQYF

size: .
V: TRBV11-2
D: TRBD2
J: TRBJ2-5
DNA: TGTGCCAGCAGCTGGGGGACTAGCGGGCAAGAGACCCAGTACTTC
CDR3: CASSWGTSGQETQYF